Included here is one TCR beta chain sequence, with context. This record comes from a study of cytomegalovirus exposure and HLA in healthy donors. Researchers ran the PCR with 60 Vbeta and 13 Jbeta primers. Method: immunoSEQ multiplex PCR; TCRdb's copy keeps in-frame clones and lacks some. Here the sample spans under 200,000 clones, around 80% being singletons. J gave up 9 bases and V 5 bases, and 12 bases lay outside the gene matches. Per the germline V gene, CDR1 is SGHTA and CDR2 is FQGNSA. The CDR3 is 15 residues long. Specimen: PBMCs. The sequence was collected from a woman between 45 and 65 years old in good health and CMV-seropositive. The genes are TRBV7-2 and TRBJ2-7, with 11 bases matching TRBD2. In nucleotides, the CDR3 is TGTGCCAGCAGCCCCCGCGCTAGCGGGAGGATTGGGCAGTACTTC. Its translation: CASSPRASGRIGQYF.